Listed below are T cell receptor beta chains from one sample, sequenced in a study of cytomegalovirus exposure and HLA in healthy donors. Clones were read by immunoSEQ multiplex PCR, and TCRdb kept only the in-frame ones, dropping some. The sample records about 220,000 clones, about 86% being singletons. Input material: PBMCs. These receptors were collected from a woman aged 18-29 years in good health and CMV-seronegative. Both conserved end residues are part of each CDR3. D genes are given only for firm matches. Expanded clones are given a class, and other clones once, few, many or no size at all.

-	TRBJ2-7	TRBV6-6	TRBD2	CASSSLGLAGGREQYF	TGTGCCAGCAGCTCCCTAGGACTAGCGGGAGGAAGGGAGCAGTACTTC
-	TRBJ1-1	TRBV10-3	TRBD1	CAISNRQGPLLNTEAFF	TGTGCCATCAGTAACAGACAGGGTCCCCTCTTGAACACTGAAGCTTTCTTT
-	TRBJ2-3	TRBV7-8	TRBD1	CASSFGTRGQGADTQYF	TGTGCCAGCAGCTTCGGCACTCGGGGACAGGGGGCAGATACGCAGTATTTT
-	TRBJ2-5	TRBV29-1	-	CSAYSGEETQYF	TGCAGCGCATATAGCGGTGAAGAGACCCAGTACTTC
-	TRBJ1-2	TRBV20-1	-	CSATVLYGYTF	TGCAGTGCTACGGTCCTTTATGGCTACACCTTC
-	TRBJ2-2	TRBV4-2	-	CASSQESGGQAGELFF	TGTGCCAGCAGCCAAGAATCCGGAGGGCAGGCCGGGGAGCTGTTTTTT
-	TRBJ1-5	TRBV28	TRBD1	CASTLPGGQYSNQPQHF	TGTGCCAGCACATTACCCGGGGGACAGTATAGCAATCAGCCCCAGCATTTT
-	TRBJ2-7	TRBV27	TRBD2	CASTPLAGFTPYEQYF	TGTGCCAGCACCCCTTTAGCGGGATTTACCCCTTACGAGCAGTACTTC
-	TRBJ2-1	TRBV7-6	-	CASSLDQYNEQFF	TGTGCCAGCAGCTTAGATCAGTACAATGAGCAGTTCTTC
-	TRBJ2-5	TRBV4-1	TRBD1	CASSNHRGPETQYF	TGCGCCAGCAGCAACCACAGGGGGCCAGAGACCCAGTACTTC
-	TRBJ1-3	TRBV10-1	-	CASSEGAYHSGNTIYF	TGCGCCAGCAGTGAAGGGGCATACCACTCTGGAAACACCATATATTTT
-	TRBJ1-2	TRBV5-4	TRBD1	CASSSGQGAYYGYTF	TGTGCCAGCAGCTCAGGACAGGGGGCTTATTATGGCTACACCTTC
-	TRBJ2-7	TRBV27	TRBD1	CASRPDRDHHEQYF	TGTGCCAGCAGACCCGACAGGGATCACCACGAGCAGTACTTC
-	TRBJ1-3	TRBV9	-	CASTIGTRSNTIYF	TGTGCCAGCACCATCGGGACACGGAGCAACACCATATATTTT
few	TRBJ2-7	TRBV6-1	TRBD1	CASSGPGQGNQEQYF	TGTGCCAGCAGTGGTCCGGGACAGGGAAACCAAGAGCAGTACTTC
-	TRBJ2-7	TRBV20-1	-	CSAREYYEQYF	TGCAGTGCTAGAGAATACTACGAGCAGTACTTC
-	TRBJ2-7	TRBV7-9	TRBD2	CASSRGGAFIHEQYF	TGTGCCAGCAGCCGGGGGGGGGCTTTCATTCACGAGCAGTACTTC
-	TRBJ2-3	TRBV29-1	TRBD2	CSVSGGAILAGGTDTQYF	TGCAGCGTTTCAGGGGGCGCGATCCTAGCGGGAGGGACAGATACGCAGTATTTT
-	TRBJ2-1	TRBV19	-	CASSIQGWNEQFF	TGTGCCAGTAGTATACAGGGTTGGAATGAGCAGTTCTTC
-	TRBJ1-1	TRBV7-9	TRBD1	CASSSPTGATEAFF	TGTGCCAGCAGCTCACCGACAGGGGCCACTGAAGCTTTCTTT
-	TRBJ2-3	TRBV28	-	CASKEGATDTQYF	TGTGCCAGCAAGGAGGGGGCCACAGATACGCAGTATTTT
-	TRBJ2-5	TRBV5-1	-	CASRRTGQETQYF	TGCGCCAGCAGACGAACAGGGCAAGAGACCCAGTACTTC
-	TRBJ2-7	TRBV19	-	CASSITAAYEQYF	TGTGCCAGTAGTATCACAGCCGCTTACGAGCAGTACTTC
-	TRBJ2-7	TRBV7-2	TRBD1	CASSFFGTGLYEQYF	TGTGCCAGCAGCTTTTTTGGGACAGGACTCTACGAGCAGTACTTC
-	TRBJ2-2	TRBV30	-	CAWSWGVRRELFF	TGTGCCTGGAGTTGGGGCGTCCGGAGGGAGCTGTTTTTT
-	TRBJ2-1	TRBV28	TRBD2	CASSPGTSGIHNEQFF	TGTGCCAGCAGTCCCGGGACTAGCGGGATCCACAATGAGCAGTTCTTC